This T cell receptor beta chain was captured in a study of identical twins. The ends were cut back, 1 base at V and 1 base at J, with 11 bases in the middle. The CDR3 is 15 amino acids. CDR1 and CDR2 (germline): SGHRS, YFSETQ. Broader study findings: Carriage of fewer insertions was seen in abundant cord blood beta clonotypes, whereas memory repertoires showed none.

This clonotype showed up many times. Antigen specificity is unknown. A universal primer site was created by template switching, with the cDNA bearing unique molecular identifiers. MiXCR was run by TCRdb on the 5' RACE reads, yielding one entry per CDR3 protein. The data show about 920,000 distinct CDR3 sequences, 10% to 15% seen once. Another study also made use of these data, one on yellow fever vaccine responses in identical twins. This second report adds: The authors reported partly convergent, partly personalized vaccine responses in identical twins.

This chain joins TRBV5-1 and TRBJ1-1, with D possibly matching TRBD1 (6 bases). The sample comprised PBMCs. The sequence came from a woman aged 18 to 35 in good health. CDR3 in DNA: TGCGCCAGCAGCTTGAGGGCAGGGGAGAACACTGAAGCTTTCTTT. Translated, it gives CASSLRAGENTEAFF. Full variable domain (missing parts from reference TRBV5-1 and TRBJ1-1): KAGVTQTPRYLIKTRGQQVTLSCSPISGHRSVSWYQQTPGQGLQFLFEYFSETQRNKGNFPGRFSGRQFSNSRSEMNVSTLELGDSALYLCASSLRAGENTEAFFGQGTRLTVV.